This TCR beta chain was identified during a study of early T cells in non-severe SARS-CoV-2 infection. The wider study: Sequencing targeted bulk RNA from unsorted whole blood, leaving chains unpaired.

The CDR3 loop spans 15 amino acids. CDR1 and CDR2 from the germline V gene are SGHTA and FQGNSA. With 5 bases removed from V and 3 bases from J, the gap between germline ends came to 13 bases. Molecules of cDNA were individually given unique molecular identifiers that were attached to them. TCRdb used MiXCR to reprocess the 5' RACE reads, holding one entry per CDR3 protein. The table lists 95,000 to 110,000 distinct CDR3 sequences, over 8.5% of them singletons. The sequencing sample was made of whole blood. The chain links TRBV7-2 to TRBJ2-2; D possibly matches TRBD1 or TRBD2 (5 bases each). This clonotype originated in an adult who was a healthcare worker with PCR-confirmed SARS-CoV-2 infection or an uninfected control (not recorded which). In DNA, the CDR3 is TGTGCCAGCAGCCGAGGGGTTTTTGACACCGGGGAGCTGTTTTTT. Its translation: CASSRGVFDTGELFF.